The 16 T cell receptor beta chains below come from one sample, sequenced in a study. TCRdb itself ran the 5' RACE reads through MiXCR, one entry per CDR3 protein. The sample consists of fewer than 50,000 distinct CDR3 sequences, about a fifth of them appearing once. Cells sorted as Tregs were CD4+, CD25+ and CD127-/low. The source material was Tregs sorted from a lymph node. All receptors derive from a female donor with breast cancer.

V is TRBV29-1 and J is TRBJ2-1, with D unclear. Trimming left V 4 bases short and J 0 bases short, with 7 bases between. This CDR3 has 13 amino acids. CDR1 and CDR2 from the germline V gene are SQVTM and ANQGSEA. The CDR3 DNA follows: TGCAGCGTTGTGGAGCGCTCCTACAATGAGCAGTTCTTC. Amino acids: CSVVERSYNEQFF.

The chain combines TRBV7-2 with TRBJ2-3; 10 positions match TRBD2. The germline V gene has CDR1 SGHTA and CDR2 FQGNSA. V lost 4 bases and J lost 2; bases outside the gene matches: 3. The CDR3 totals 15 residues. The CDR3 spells CASSWTSGDTDTQYF. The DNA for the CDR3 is TGTGCCAGCAGCTGGACTAGCGGAGACACAGATACGCAGTATTTT.

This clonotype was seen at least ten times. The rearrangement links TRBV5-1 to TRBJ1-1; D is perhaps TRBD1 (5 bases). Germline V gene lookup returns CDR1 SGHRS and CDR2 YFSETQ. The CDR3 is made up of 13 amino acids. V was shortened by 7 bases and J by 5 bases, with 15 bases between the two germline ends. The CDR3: CASSQGAGTEAFF. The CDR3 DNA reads TGCGCCAGCTCCCAAGGGGCAGGAACTGAAGCTTTCTTT.

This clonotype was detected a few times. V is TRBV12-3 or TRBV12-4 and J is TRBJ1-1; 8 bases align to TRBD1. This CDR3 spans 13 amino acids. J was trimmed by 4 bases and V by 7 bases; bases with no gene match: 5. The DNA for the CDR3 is TGTGCCAGCACGACAGGGGTAGCCACTGAAGCTTTCTTT. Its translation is CASTTGVATEAFF.

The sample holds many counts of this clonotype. DNA for the CDR3: TGCAGTGCTAGACGCGAGTATGAGCAGTTCTTC. Protein sequence: CSARREYEQFF. The chain carries TRBV20-1 and TRBJ2-1; unclear D gene. The CDR3 is 11 residues long. Germline V gene lookup returns CDR1 DFQATT and CDR2 SNEGSKA (reference sequence). Deletions cut 2 bases from V and 8 bases from J, with 7 bases between.

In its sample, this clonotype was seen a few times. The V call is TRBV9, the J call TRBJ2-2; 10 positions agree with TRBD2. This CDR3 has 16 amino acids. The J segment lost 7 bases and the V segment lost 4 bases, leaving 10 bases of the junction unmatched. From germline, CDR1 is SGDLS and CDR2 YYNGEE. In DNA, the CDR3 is TGTGCCAGCAGCCCCCCCCAGCGGGAGGGCCTCGGGGAGCTGTTTTTT. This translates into CASSPPQREGLGELFF. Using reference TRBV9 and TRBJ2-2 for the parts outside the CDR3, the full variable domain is DSGVTQTPKHLITATGQRVTLRCSPRSGDLSVYWYQQSLDQGLQFLIQYYNGEERAKGNILERFSAQQFPDLHSELNLSSLELGDSALYFCASSPPQREGLGELFFGEGSRLTVL.

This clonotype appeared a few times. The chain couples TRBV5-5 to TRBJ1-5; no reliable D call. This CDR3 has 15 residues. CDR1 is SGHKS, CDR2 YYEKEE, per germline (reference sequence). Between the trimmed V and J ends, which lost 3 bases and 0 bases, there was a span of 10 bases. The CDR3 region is CASSWAEYSNQPQHF. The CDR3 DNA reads TGTGCCAGCAGCTGGGCGGAATATAGCAATCAGCCCCAGCATTTT.

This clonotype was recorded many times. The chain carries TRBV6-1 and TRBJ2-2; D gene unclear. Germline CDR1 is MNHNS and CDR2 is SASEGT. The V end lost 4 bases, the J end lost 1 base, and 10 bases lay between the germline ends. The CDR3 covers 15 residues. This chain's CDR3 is CASSVRLGNTGELFF. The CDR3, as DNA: TGTGCCAGCAGTGTGCGATTGGGGAACACCGGGGAGCTGTTTTTT.

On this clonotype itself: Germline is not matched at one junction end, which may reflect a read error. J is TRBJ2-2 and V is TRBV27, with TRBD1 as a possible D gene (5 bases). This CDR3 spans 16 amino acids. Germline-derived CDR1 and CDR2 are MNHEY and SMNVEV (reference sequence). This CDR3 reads CASGLTGYKGPEELFF. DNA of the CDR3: TGTGCCAGCGGTTTAACAGGATACAAGGGGCCCGAGGAGCTGTTTTTT.

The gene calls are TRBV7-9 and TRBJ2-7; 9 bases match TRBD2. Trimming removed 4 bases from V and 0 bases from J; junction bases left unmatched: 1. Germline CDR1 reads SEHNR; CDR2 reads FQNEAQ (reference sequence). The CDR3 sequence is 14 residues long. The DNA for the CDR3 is TGTGCCAGCAGCTCTAGCGGGGTCTCCTACGAGCAGTACTTC. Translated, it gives CASSSSGVSYEQYF.

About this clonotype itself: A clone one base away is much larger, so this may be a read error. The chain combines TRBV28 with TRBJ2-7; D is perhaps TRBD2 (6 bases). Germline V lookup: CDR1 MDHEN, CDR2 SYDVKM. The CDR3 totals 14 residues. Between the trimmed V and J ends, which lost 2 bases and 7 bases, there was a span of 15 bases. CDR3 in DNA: TGTGCCAGCAGTTTAACTCGGGAGATTAGGGAGCAGTACTTC. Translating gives CASSLTREIREQYF.

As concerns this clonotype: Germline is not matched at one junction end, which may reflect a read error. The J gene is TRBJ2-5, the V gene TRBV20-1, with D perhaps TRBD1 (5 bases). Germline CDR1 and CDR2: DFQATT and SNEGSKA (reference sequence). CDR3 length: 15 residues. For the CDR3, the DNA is TGTAGTGCCCATAACACACAAGGGGACCAAGAGACCCAGTACTTC. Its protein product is CSAHNTQGDQETQYF.

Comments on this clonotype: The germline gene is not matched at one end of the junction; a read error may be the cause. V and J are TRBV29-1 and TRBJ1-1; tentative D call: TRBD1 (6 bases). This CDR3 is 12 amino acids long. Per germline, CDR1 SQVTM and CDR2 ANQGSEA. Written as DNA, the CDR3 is TGCAGCGCCACAGGGACGAACACTAAAGCTTTCTTT. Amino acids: CSATGTNTKAFF.

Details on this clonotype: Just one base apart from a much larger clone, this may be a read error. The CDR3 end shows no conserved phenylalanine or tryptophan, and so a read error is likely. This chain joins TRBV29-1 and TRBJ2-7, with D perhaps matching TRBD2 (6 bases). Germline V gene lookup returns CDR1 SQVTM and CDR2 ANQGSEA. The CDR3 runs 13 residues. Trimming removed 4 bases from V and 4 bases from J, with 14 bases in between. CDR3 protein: CSVVARESYEQYL. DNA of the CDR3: TGCAGCGTTGTTGCTCGGGAGTCTTACGAGCAGTACCTC.

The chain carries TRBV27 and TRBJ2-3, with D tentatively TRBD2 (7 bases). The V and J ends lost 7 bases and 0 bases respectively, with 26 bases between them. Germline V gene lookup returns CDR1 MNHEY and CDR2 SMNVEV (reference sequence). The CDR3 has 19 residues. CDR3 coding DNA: TGTGCCAGCATCGGAAGTGAGAGCGGGACATTCAGGAGCACAGATACGCAGTATTTT. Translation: CASIGSESGTFRSTDTQYF.

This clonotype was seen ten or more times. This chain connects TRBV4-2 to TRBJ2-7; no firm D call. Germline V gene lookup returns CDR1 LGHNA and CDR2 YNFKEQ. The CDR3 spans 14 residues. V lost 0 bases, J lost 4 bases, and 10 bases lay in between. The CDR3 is CASSQDTLAYEQYF. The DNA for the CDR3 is TGTGCCAGCAGCCAAGATACCCTGGCATACGAGCAGTACTTC.